This T cell receptor (beta chain) was retrieved from a study of blood T cell repertoires in COVID-19. Study summary: Researchers got acute and convalescent COVID-19 samples from the United States, Italy and Spain.

The CDR3 has 15 residues. Deletions cut 3 bases from V and 4 bases from J, with 15 bases between. CDR1 MNHNS and CDR2 SASEGT come from the germline V gene. This clone was observed a single time. In the original processing: Scientists estimated how many nucleated cells there were by amplifying reference gene primers. Produced via immunoSEQ multiplex PCR; TCRdb's table is partial and in-frame only. V and J calls and clone size are copied from that table; D and trimming were computed from the DNA. Among over 120,000 clones, 75% to 90% were seen once, and the ten largest hold less than 2%. The receptor was derived from a woman aged 50 to 65 with acute or convalescent COVID-19. The source material was peripheral blood. V gene TRBV6-1 combines with J gene TRBJ1-1; perhaps TRBD1 as D (5 bases). Written as DNA, the CDR3 is TGTGCCAGCAGTGATGGCCCCGGGGGGAGCACTGAAGCTTTCTTT. Residues: CASSDGPGGSTEAFF.